This T cell receptor (beta chain) derives from a study of OX40 agonist ivuxolimab in advanced cancers. Study as a whole: Three patients had partial responses: one hepatocellular carcinoma, two cutaneous melanoma.

The CDR3 has 16 amino acids. Per germline, CDR1 MNHNY and CDR2 SVGAGI (reference sequence). V shed 6 bases and J 5 bases; nucleotides not matched to a gene: 5. The protocol was immunoSEQ multiplex PCR, while the TCRdb copy is restricted to in-frame clones and leaves out a portion. In the table there are 70,000 or so clones, roughly 90% of which are singletons. This sequence was found in an adult with an advanced solid tumor such as melanoma, head and neck, liver or kidney cancer. The rearrangement links TRBV6-6 to TRBJ2-3, with TRBD2 identical over 16 bases. The source material was CD4+ or CD8+ T cells sorted from blood, sampled in a trial of the OX40 agonist ivuxolimab. The CDR3 sequence is CASRTGTSGRGDTQYF. CDR3 bases: TGTGCCAGCAGGACCGGGACTAGCGGGAGGGGAGATACGCAGTATTTT.